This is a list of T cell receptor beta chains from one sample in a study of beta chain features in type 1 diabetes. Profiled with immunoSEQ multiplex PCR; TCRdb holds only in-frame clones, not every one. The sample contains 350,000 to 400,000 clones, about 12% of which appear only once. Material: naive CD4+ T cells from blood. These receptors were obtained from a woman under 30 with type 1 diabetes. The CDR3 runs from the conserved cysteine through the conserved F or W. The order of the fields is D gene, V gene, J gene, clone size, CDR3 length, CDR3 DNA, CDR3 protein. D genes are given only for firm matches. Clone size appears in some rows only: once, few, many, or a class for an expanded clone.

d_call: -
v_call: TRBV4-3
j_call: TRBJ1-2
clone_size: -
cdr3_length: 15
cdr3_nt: TGCGCCAGCAGCGTGAGGCGGGAGACGGACTATGGCTACACCTTC
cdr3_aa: CASSVRRETDYGYTF

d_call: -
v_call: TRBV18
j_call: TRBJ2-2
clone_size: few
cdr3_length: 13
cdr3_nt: TGTGCCAGCTCCCAAATCGGCACCGGGGAGCTGTTTTTT
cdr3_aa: CASSQIGTGELFF

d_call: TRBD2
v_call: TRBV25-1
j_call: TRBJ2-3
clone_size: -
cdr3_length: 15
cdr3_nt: TGTGCCAGCAGTGACCGAGCGGGAGGCACTGATACGCAGTATTTT
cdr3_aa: CASSDRAGGTDTQYF

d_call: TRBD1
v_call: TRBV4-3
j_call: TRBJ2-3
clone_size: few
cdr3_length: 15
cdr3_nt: TGCGCCAGCAGCCAGCGACAGGGCCGAGCAGATACGCAGTATTTT
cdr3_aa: CASSQRQGRADTQYF

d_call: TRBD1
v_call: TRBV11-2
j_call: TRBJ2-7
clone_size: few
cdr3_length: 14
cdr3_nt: TGTGCCAGCTGTGGGGGACAGGGTTGTCTCGAGCAGTACTTC
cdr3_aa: CASCGGQGCLEQYF

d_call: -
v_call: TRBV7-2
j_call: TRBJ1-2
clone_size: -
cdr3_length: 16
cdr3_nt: TGTGCCAGCGCATCGACGGAAGGGGCTTGGGGCTATGGCTACACCTTC
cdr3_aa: CASASTEGAWGYGYTF

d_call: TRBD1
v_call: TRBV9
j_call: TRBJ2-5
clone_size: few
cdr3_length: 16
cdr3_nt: TGTGCCAGCAGCGGACAGGGGCGGCCCAACCAAGAGACCCAGTACTTC
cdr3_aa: CASSGQGRPNQETQYF

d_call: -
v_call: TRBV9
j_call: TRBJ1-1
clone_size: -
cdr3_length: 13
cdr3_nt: TGTGCCAGCAGCGTAGAGGGGTACACTGAAGCTTTCTTT
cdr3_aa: CASSVEGYTEAFF

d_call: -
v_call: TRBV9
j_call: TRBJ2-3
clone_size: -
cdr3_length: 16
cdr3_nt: TGTGCCAGCAGCGTAGCACCCGGAGTGACCACAGATACGCAGTATTTT
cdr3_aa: CASSVAPGVTTDTQYF

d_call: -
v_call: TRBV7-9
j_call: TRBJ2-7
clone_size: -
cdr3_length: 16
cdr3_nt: TGTGCCAGCAGCTCGAGGGGGGGCATAAGGGGCTACGAGCAGTACTTC
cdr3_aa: CASSSRGGIRGYEQYF

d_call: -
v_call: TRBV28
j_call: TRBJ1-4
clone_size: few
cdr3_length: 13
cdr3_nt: TGTGCCAGCAGTTTCCGGGTTGGGGAAAAACTGTTTTTT
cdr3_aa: CASSFRVGEKLFF

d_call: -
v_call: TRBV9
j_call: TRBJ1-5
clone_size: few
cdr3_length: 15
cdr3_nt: TGTGCCAGCAGTTCGGAGGCGTTAGGCAATCAGCCCCAGCATTTT
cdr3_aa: CASSSEALGNQPQHF

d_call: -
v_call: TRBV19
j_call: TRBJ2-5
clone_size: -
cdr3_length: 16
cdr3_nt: TGTGCCAGTAGTATAGGTAGCGGCCCCTTAGGGGAGACCCAGTACTTC
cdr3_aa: CASSIGSGPLGETQYF

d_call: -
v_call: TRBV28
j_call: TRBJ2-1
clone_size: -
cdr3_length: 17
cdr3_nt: TGTGCCAGCAGTTTATTCCTCGGTGGGAGGACCTACAATGAGCAGTTCTTC
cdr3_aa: CASSLFLGGRTYNEQFF

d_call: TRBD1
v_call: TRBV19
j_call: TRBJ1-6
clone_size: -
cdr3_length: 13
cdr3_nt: TGTGCCAGCATGGACAGGGGGCTTTCACCCCTCCACTTT
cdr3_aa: CASMDRGLSPLHF

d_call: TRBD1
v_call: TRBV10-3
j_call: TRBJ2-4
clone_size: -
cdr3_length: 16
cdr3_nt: TGTGCCATCAGCGAAGGACAGGGAATGGCCAAAAACATTCAGTACTTC
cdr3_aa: CAISEGQGMAKNIQYF

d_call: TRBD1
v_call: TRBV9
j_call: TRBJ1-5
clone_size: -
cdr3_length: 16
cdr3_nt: TGTGCCAGCAGCGCCGGTCTGGGACAGTCCAATCAGCCCCAGCATTTT
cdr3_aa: CASSAGLGQSNQPQHF

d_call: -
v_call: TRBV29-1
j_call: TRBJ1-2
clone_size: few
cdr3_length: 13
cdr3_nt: TGCAGCGTAGCACCGGGGAGGGTTGGTGGCTACACCTTC
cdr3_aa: CSVAPGRVGGYTF

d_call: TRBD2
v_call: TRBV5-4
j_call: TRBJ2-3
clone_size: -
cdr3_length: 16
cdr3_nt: TGTGCCAGCAGCTTACGACTAGCGGGAGGCACAGATACGCAGTATTTT
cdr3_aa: CASSLRLAGGTDTQYF

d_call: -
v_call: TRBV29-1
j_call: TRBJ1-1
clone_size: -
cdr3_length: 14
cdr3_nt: TGCAGCACCAACACCGGCAGGTCTAACACTGAAGCTTTCTTT
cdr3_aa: CSTNTGRSNTEAFF

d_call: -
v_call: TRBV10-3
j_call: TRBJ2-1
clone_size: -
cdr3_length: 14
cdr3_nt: TGTGCCATCAGTGAGATGACTGGCAACAATGAGCAGTTCTTC
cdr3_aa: CAISEMTGNNEQFF

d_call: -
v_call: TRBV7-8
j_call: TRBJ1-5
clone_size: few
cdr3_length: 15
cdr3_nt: TGTGCCAGCAGCTTAGCAATAGGGGGTAGGGAGCCCCAGCATTTT
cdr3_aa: CASSLAIGGREPQHF

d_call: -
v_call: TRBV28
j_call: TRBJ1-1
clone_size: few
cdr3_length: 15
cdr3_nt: TGTGCCAGCAGTTTATGGGACATGGGGCACACTGAAGCTTTCTTT
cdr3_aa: CASSLWDMGHTEAFF

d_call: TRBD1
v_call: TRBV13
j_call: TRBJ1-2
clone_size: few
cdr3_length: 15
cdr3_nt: TGTGCCATCCTCTCCGGGACAGGGGTTAACTATGGCTACACCTTC
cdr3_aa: CAILSGTGVNYGYTF

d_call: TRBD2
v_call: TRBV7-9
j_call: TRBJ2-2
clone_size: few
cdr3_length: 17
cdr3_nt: TGTGCCAGCAGCTTTGGCGGGAGCGGAGTGAACACCGGGGAGCTGTTTTTT
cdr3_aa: CASSFGGSGVNTGELFF

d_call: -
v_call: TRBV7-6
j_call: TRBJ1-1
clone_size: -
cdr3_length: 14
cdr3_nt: TGTGCCAGCAGTTTGGAGGGCTTGAGTACTGAAGCTTTCTTT
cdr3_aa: CASSLEGLSTEAFF

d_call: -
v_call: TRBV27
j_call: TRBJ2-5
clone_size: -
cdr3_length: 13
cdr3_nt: TGTGCCAGCAGGAGTTGGGCAGGAGAGACCCAGTACTTC
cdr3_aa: CASRSWAGETQYF

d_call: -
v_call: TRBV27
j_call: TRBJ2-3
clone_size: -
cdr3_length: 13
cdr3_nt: TGTGCCACCCGACAGGTCAGCACAGATACGCAGTATTTT
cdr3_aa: CATRQVSTDTQYF

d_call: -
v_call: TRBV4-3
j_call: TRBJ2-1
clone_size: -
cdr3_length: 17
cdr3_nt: TGCGCCAGCAGCCAAGATGAGCCCCGGGGGGCCGGAAATGAGCAGTTCTTC
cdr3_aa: CASSQDEPRGAGNEQFF

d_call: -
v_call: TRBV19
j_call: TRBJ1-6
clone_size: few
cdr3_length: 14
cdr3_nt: TGTGCCACTCGGTGGTTAAGGGGAAATTCACCCCTCCACTTT
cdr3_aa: CATRWLRGNSPLHF

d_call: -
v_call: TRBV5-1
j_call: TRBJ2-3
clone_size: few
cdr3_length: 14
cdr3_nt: TGCGCCAGCAGCCCGGGGGGACATCTCGATACGCAGTATTTT
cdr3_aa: CASSPGGHLDTQYF

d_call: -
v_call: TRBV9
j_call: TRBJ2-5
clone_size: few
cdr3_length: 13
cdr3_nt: TGTGCCAGCAGCGTAAGCGACCAAGAGACCCAGTACTTC
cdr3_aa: CASSVSDQETQYF

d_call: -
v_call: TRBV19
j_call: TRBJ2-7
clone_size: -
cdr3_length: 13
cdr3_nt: TGTGCCAGTACCGGGGGAGTTACCTACGAGCAGTACTTC
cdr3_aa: CASTGGVTYEQYF

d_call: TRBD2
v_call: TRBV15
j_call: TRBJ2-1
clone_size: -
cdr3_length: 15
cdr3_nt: TGTGCCACCAGCAGAGCACAGCGGGGGTACAATGAGCAGTTCTTC
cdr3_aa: CATSRAQRGYNEQFF

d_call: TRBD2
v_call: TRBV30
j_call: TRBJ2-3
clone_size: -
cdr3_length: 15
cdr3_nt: TGTGCCTGGGGATGGGGGGGGAAACGTACAGATACGCAGTATTTT
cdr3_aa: CAWGWGGKRTDTQYF

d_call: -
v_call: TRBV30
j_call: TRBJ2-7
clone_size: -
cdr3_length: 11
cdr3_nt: TGTGCCTGGAGTGTAACGGGTGAGCAGTACTTC
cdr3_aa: CAWSVTGEQYF